Below, 27 T cell receptor beta chains from the same sample are listed, as sequenced in a study of blood T cell repertoires in COVID-19. TCRdb keeps only in-frame clones here, not all; method: immunoSEQ multiplex PCR. The sample gives about 87,000 clones, approximately 86% of which show up once; less than 4% is in the top ten. The sequenced sample consisted of peripheral blood. The origin of the receptors is a woman over 75 with COVID-19, enrolled during active disease.

The rearrangement links TRBV2 to TRBJ2-3; D is unresolved. V was clipped by 1 base and J by 8 bases, with 4 bases between them. Looked up from germline, CDR1 is SNHLY and CDR2 is FYNNEI. The CDR3 length is 11 residues. The CDR3 sequence: CASSEVGTQYF. The CDR3 DNA reads TGTGCCAGCAGTGAAGTCGGTACGCAGTATTTT.

J is TRBJ1-5 and V is TRBV1; the table assigns TRBD1, which was not confirmed against the DNA. TRBV1 is assigned pseudogene status. There are 20 residues in the CDR3. The DNA of the CDR3 is TGCACCAGCAGCCAAGTCCTCCGGGACAGAGGACGTCTTGGCAATCAGCCCCAGCATTTT. Its protein is CTSSQVLRDRGRLGNQPQHF.

Only one count was recorded for this clone. The gene calls are TRBV29-1 and TRBJ1-2; perhaps TRBD1 as D (6 bases). There are 13 residues in the CDR3. The germline V and J ends were trimmed by 1 base and 6 bases, with 12 bases remaining between them. Per the germline V gene, CDR1 is SQVTM and CDR2 is ANQGSEA. CDR3 bases: TGCAGCGTTGAAGTTTCCAGGGGTCATGGCTACACCTTC. Translating gives CSVEVSRGHGYTF.

This clone was detected only once. The junction does not match germline at one end; this may be a read error. The chain recombines TRBV7-7 with TRBJ2-5; D is possibly TRBD1 (5 bases). The CDR3 runs to 14 residues. The germline V gene encodes CDR1 SSHAT and CDR2 FNYEAQ (reference sequence). CDR3 DNA: TGTGCTAGCAGCCTTGACAGTTTGGGAGAGACCCAGTACTTC. Protein sequence: CASSLDSLGETQYF. Full variable domain (missing parts from reference TRBV7-7 and TRBJ2-5): GAGVSQSPRYKVTKRGQDVTLRCDPISSHATLYWYQQALGQGPEFLTYFNYEAQPDKSGLPSDRFSAERPEGSISTLTIQRTEQRDSAMYRCASSLDSLGETQYFGPGTRLLVL.

The CDR3 sequence: CASSSIPGLATQYF. The CDR3 nucleotides are TGTGCCAGCAGCTCTATACCGGGACTAGCGACCCAGTACTTC. The V gene is TRBV7-2, the J gene TRBJ2-5, with 9 nucleotides matching TRBD2. Per the germline V gene, CDR1 is SGHTA and CDR2 is FQGNSA. This CDR3 has 14 amino acids. With V trimmed by 4 bases and J by 7 bases, 7 bases remained unmatched. Full variable domain (remainder filled in from reference TRBV7-2 and TRBJ2-5): GAGVSQSPSNKVTEKGKDVELRCDPISGHTALYWYRQSLGQGLEFLIYFQGNSAPDKSGLPSDRFSAERTGGSVSTLTIQRTQQEDSAVYLCASSSIPGLATQYFGPGTRLLVL.

The gene calls are TRBV5-4 and TRBJ1-2; D call uncertain. The CDR3 consists of 13 residues. Trimming stripped 0 bases from V and 8 bases from J, with 11 bases between. The germline gives CDR1 SGHNT, CDR2 YYREEE (reference sequence). The CDR3 DNA sequence: TGTGCCAGCAGCTTGGTTCCGGAGGCGGGCTACACCTTC. It is translated as CASSLVPEAGYTF.

This clone was seen a handful of times. This chain uses TRBV28 with TRBJ2-7, with 15 nucleotides matching TRBD2. With V trimmed by 5 bases and J by 6 bases, 8 bases remained unmatched. This CDR3 has 16 residues. CDR1 MDHEN and CDR2 SYDVKM come from the germline V gene. Here the CDR3 reads CASSPGTSGRRGEQYF. Written as DNA, the CDR3 is TGTGCCAGCAGTCCCGGGACTAGCGGGAGGAGGGGCGAGCAGTACTTC.

The V and J genes are TRBV27 and TRBJ2-7, with 8 bases aligning to TRBD1. This CDR3 is built from 14 residues. V lost 7 bases to trimming and J lost 4 bases; unmatched junction nucleotides: 9. Germline-derived CDR1 and CDR2 are MNHEY and SMNVEV (reference sequence). Here the CDR3 reads CASKYLGQGYEQYF. CDR3 DNA: TGTGCCAGCAAATACCTCGGACAGGGATACGAGCAGTACTTC.

The chain couples TRBV18 to TRBJ1-1; no definite D call. The CDR3 covers 13 residues. V lost 2 bases, J lost 1 base, and 5 bases lay in between. The germline V gene has CDR1 KGHSH and CDR2 LQKENI. CDR3 bases: TGTGCCAGCTCACCAGCCGGGAACACTGAAGCTTTCTTT. Its translation: CASSPAGNTEAFF. Together with reference TRBV18 and TRBJ1-1, the CDR3 gives the full variable domain: NAGVMQNPRHLVRRRGQEARLRCSPMKGHSHVYWYRQLPEEGLKFMVYLQKENIIDESGMPKERFSAEFPKEGPSILRIQQVVRGDSAAYFCASSPAGNTEAFFGQGTRLTVV.

The chain is built from TRBV5-5 and TRBJ2-3, with 11 bases that match TRBD2. This CDR3 comprises 18 residues. CDR1 SGHKS and CDR2 YYEKEE come from the germline V gene (reference sequence). With V trimmed by 0 bases and J by 2 bases, 8 bases remained unmatched. The CDR3 DNA reads as TGTGCCAGCAGCTTGGGTCTAGCGGGGGGCTATAACACAGATACGCAGTATTTT. Translating it yields CASSLGLAGGYNTDTQYF.

The J gene is TRBJ2-7, the V gene TRBV27; 12 bases line up with TRBD1. Germline loops: CDR1 MNHEY, CDR2 SMNVEV (reference sequence). The J segment lost 6 bases and the V segment lost 2 bases, leaving 5 bases of the junction unmatched. CDR3 length equals 15 residues. CDR3 sequence (DNA): TGTGCCAGCAGTTTAGGCCGGGACAGGGGGCTCGAGCAGTACTTC. This translates into CASSLGRDRGLEQYF.

This chain connects TRBV30 to TRBJ2-7, with TRBD1 as a possible D gene (5 bases). The CDR3 covers 15 residues. V lost 1 base and J lost 6, with 19 bases in between. From germline, CDR1 is GTSNPN and CDR2 SVGIG (reference sequence). Written as DNA, the CDR3 is TGTGCCTGGAGTGCAATTGGATGGGGCGGTCCCGAGCAGTACTTC. Its protein is CAWSAIGWGGPEQYF.

J is TRBJ2-2 and V is TRBV18, with D perhaps TRBD2 (5 bases). Germline CDR1 KGHSH, CDR2 LQKENI. This CDR3 spans 14 amino acids. With 6 bases removed from V and 6 bases from J, the gap between germline ends came to 14 bases. In DNA, the CDR3 is TGTGCCAGCTCTTCCACCGCCGGGGCCGGGGAGCTGTTTTTT. It translates to CASSSTAGAGELFF. Full variable domain (rest looked up from reference TRBV18 and TRBJ2-2): NAGVMQNPRHLVRRRGQEARLRCSPMKGHSHVYWYRQLPEEGLKFMVYLQKENIIDESGMPKERFSAEFPKEGPSILRIQQVVRGDSAAYFCASSSTAGAGELFFGEGSRLTVL.

This chain connects TRBV18 to TRBJ2-1, with TRBD2 matching over 7 bases. V was clipped by 3 bases and J by 15 bases; unmatched bases: 20. CDR1 and CDR2 (germline): KGHSH, LQKENI. This CDR3 has 16 residues. CDR3 bases: TGTGCCAGCTCACCCGCCCTCGGAGCACCAGCGGGGTCCCGGTTCTTC. Protein product: CASSPALGAPAGSRFF.

The chain couples TRBV12-5 to TRBJ1-2, with TRBD1 identical over 11 bases. Trimming took 1 base from V and 7 from J; bases not matched to a gene: 2. Looked up from germline, CDR1 is LGHNT and CDR2 is FRNRAP. The CDR3 loop spans 14 amino acids. The CDR3 here is CASGLGDRGSGYTF. DNA of the CDR3: TGTGCTAGTGGTTTGGGGGACAGGGGGAGTGGCTACACCTTC.

The V call is TRBV2, the J call TRBJ1-2, with a weak D call TRBD1 (6 bases). Per the germline V gene, CDR1 is SNHLY and CDR2 is FYNNEI. The ends were cut back, 3 bases at V and 8 bases at J, with 13 bases in the middle. The CDR3 contains 13 residues. The CDR3 spells CASSDRGAGGYTF. The CDR3 nucleotides read TGTGCCAGCAGTGACCGGGGGGCTGGAGGCTACACCTTC.

The chain couples TRBV5-1 to TRBJ1-1, with a possible D match to TRBD1 (5 bases). V lost 2 bases and J lost 2, with 7 bases in between. The germline V gene has CDR1 SGHRS and CDR2 YFSETQ. The CDR3 runs to 13 residues. CDR3 in DNA: TGCGCCAGCAGCTTTACAGGTAACACTGAAGCTTTCTTT. Residues: CASSFTGNTEAFF.

The chain uses TRBV7-3 and TRBJ1-6; D uncertain. This CDR3 contains 15 residues. CDR1 and CDR2 from the germline V gene are SGHTA and FQGTGA. The germline V and J ends were trimmed by 1 base and 8 bases, with 12 bases remaining between them. CDR3 loop: CASSLKSRSDSPLHF. The CDR3 region has the DNA TGTGCCAGCAGCTTAAAGAGCAGGTCCGATTCACCCCTCCACTTT.

The rearrangement uses TRBV5-5 and TRBJ2-3; 13 bases line up with TRBD2. V gave up 4 bases and J gave up 13 bases; unmatched junction bases: 3. The CDR3 loop spans 12 amino acids. Germline CDR1 and CDR2: SGHKS and YYEKEE (reference sequence). As DNA, the CDR3 is TGTGCCAGCAGCCCTGGACTAGCGGGGGAGTATTTT. Its protein product is CASSPGLAGEYF.

The chain employs TRBV2 and TRBJ2-1, with no clear D. Per germline, CDR1 SNHLY and CDR2 FYNNEI. The length of the CDR3 is 12 residues. Trimming took 3 bases from V and 5 from J, leaving 5 bases between them. CDR3 in DNA: TGTGCCAGCAGTGAGTCGGACAATGAGCAGTTCTTC. This sequence encodes CASSESDNEQFF.

The rearrangement joins TRBV14 to TRBJ2-1; unclear D gene. V was cut by 2 bases and J by 8 bases, with 4 bases left in between. CDR3 length: 11 residues. Germline V lookup: CDR1 SGHDN, CDR2 FVKESK. CDR3 DNA: TGTGCCAGCAGCCAAATCTATGAGCAGTTCTTC. Translation gives CASSQIYEQFF.

The chain joins TRBV12-3 or TRBV12-4 to TRBJ2-1; perhaps TRBD1 as D (6 bases). V lost 4 bases and J 4 bases, leaving 8 bases between the germline ends. This CDR3 has 13 amino acids. The CDR3 region has the DNA TGTGCCAGCAGTTGGACAGATTACAATGAGCAGTTCTTC. Translation gives CASSWTDYNEQFF.

The genes are TRBV5-1 and TRBJ2-5; 10 positions match TRBD1. Germline-derived CDR1 and CDR2 are SGHRS and YFSETQ. The trim removed 4 bases at V and 5 bases at J, leaving 8 bases unmatched. This CDR3 has 15 residues. The CDR3 nucleotides read TGCGCCAGCAGCCTGTCCGGGACAGGGGAGGAGACCCAGTACTTC. Its translation is CASSLSGTGEETQYF.

The chain employs TRBV5-1 and TRBJ2-7; maybe TRBD2 (6 bases). Trimming left V 6 bases short and J 5 bases short, with 18 bases between. Germline CDR1 and CDR2: SGHRS and YFSETQ. This CDR3 is built from 14 residues. This chain's CDR3 is CASTRETPSDEQYF. In DNA, the CDR3 is TGCGCCAGCACCCGGGAGACACCCTCGGACGAGCAGTACTTC. Full variable domain (outside the CDR3, taken from reference TRBV5-1 and TRBJ2-7): KAGVTQTPRYLIKTRGQQVTLSCSPISGHRSVSWYQQTPGQGLQFLFEYFSETQRNKGNFPGRFSGRQFSNSRSEMNVSTLELGDSALYLCASTRETPSDEQYFGPGTRLTVT.

The rearrangement joins TRBV24-1 to TRBJ2-5; 13 bases map to TRBD2. The CDR3 runs 19 residues. Germline CDR1 and CDR2: KGHDR and SFDVKD. V was clipped by 4 bases and J by 4 bases; unmatched bases: 14. The CDR3 DNA reads TGTGCCACCAGTGACAATCGAAGACTAGCGGGAGGTCGTGGAGAGACCCAGTACTTC. This encodes CATSDNRRLAGGRGETQYF.

V is TRBV3-1 (or the pseudogene TRBV3-2) and J is TRBJ2-3; 7 bases agree with TRBD1. This CDR3 spans 14 amino acids. Trimming removed 4 bases from V and 3 bases from J; junction bases left unmatched: 4. In germline, CDR1 is LGHDT, CDR2 YNNKEL (reference sequence). CDR3 DNA sequence: TGTGCCAGCAGCCGCAACAGGGGTACAGATACGCAGTATTTT. Its protein is CASSRNRGTDTQYF.

The V and J genes are TRBV5-4 and TRBJ2-3; D is unclear. V lost 0 bases, J lost 3 bases, and 14 bases lay in between. Germline CDR1 and CDR2: SGHNT and YYREEE (reference sequence). The CDR3 covers 16 residues. The CDR3 DNA reads as TGTGCCAGCAGCTTGGGGGCTTCCACAAGAACAGATACGCAGTATTTT. This codes for CASSLGASTRTDTQYF.